The subject of this entry is one TCR beta chain. Its matching antigen is unknown. Ipilimumab-mediated CTLA-4 blockade plus focal radiation was given to patients having chemo-refractory metastatic non-small-cell lung cancer. This sample was included in a study of radiotherapy plus CTLA-4 blockade in lung cancer. Across the whole study: Patients showed objective responses in 15% to 20% of cases, and disease control was achieved by 30% to 35%. Study observations and caveats: Increased serum interferon-beta after radiation also reportedly predicted response strongly. Researchers report tumor-derived TCR clones expanding in blood after radiotherapy plus ipilimumab.

Using immunoSEQ multiplex PCR, the repertoire was profiled, and TCRdb retains in-frame clones only, with some absent. The sample has about 78,000 clones; approximately 86% are singletons. This CDR3 spans 16 amino acids. This TCR derives from a human donor with non-small cell lung cancer who had a partial response to radiotherapy plus ipilimumab. Sequenced material: peripheral blood, taken from a patient treated with radiotherapy plus ipilimumab. The rearrangement uses TRBV12-2 and TRBJ2-7; TRBD2, as called in the table, went unchecked against the DNA. TRBV12-2 is a pseudogene locus. The CDR3, as DNA: TGTGCAAGTCGCTTAGGGGGACTCTTATCGGACTACGAGCAGTACTTC. Translation gives CASRLGGLLSDYEQYF.